Following are 31 T cell receptor beta chains from one sample sequenced in a study of patients and donors after allogeneic stem cell transplantation. TCRdb ran MiXCR on the RT-PCR reads and lists one entry per CDR3 protein. The table has about 110,000 distinct CDR3 sequences, around 38% seen once. Sample: blood, either unsorted or a sorted T cell fraction (not recorded which). These receptors came from a human donor who was either an allogeneic HSCT recipient or a stem cell or donor lymphocyte infusion donor (not recorded which). It is not recorded whose cells these are; they may come from a transplant donor.

This chain connects TRBV12-3 or TRBV12-4 to TRBJ1-5; 9 positions match TRBD1. The J segment lost 5 bases and the V segment lost 5 bases, leaving 10 bases of the junction unmatched. CDR3 length: 16 amino acids. CDR3 nucleotides: TGTGCCAGCAGTGGGGGGACAGGGAAGGGGCATCAGCCCCAGCATTTT. Translating it yields CASSGGTGKGHQPQHF.

This clonotype has at least ten counts. The J gene is TRBJ1-5, the V gene TRBV20-1, with D unresolved. Germline values: CDR1 DFQATT, CDR2 SNEGSKA (reference sequence). CDR3 size: 13 residues. V lost 3 bases and J lost 1, with 7 bases in between. The CDR3 here is CSASGGSNQPQHF. CDR3 bases: TGCAGTGCTAGCGGAGGGAGCAATCAGCCCCAGCATTTT.

The chain joins TRBV27 to TRBJ1-1; TRBD1 agrees at 10 bases. Germline V gene sequence: CDR1 MNHEY, CDR2 SMNVEV (reference sequence). With V trimmed by 6 bases and J by 10 bases, 14 bases remained unmatched. CDR3 length: 15 residues. This CDR3 reads CASRPPGTGESGAFF. For the CDR3, the DNA is TGTGCCAGCAGACCCCCCGGGACAGGGGAAAGTGGAGCTTTCTTT.

This clonotype was detected ten times or more. The J gene is TRBJ1-6, the V gene TRBV7-2, with D tentatively TRBD1 (5 bases). Germline CDR1 reads SGHTA; CDR2 reads FQGNSA. Between the trimmed V and J ends, which lost 2 bases and 4 bases, there was a span of 9 bases. The CDR3 spans 15 residues. The CDR3 region has the DNA TGTGCCAGCAGCTTAAGACAGTCATATAATTCACCCCTCCACTTT. This codes for CASSLRQSYNSPLHF.

CDR3 protein: CAIKAAGDQETQYF. CDR3 coding DNA: TGTGCCATCAAGGCCGCGGGGGACCAAGAGACCCAGTACTTC. The chain carries TRBV10-3 and TRBJ2-5; 7 positions agree with TRBD2. The junction had 5 bases not matched to a gene; V was cut back by 7 bases and J by 0 bases. CDR3 length equals 14 residues. The germline gives CDR1 ENHRY, CDR2 SYGVKD.

This clonotype was counted a few times. The chain employs TRBV9 and TRBJ2-7; 13 positions match TRBD2. In germline, CDR1 is SGDLS, CDR2 YYNGEE. The CDR3 consists of 15 residues. After removal of 3 bases from V and 4 bases from J, the junction contained 4 bases not matched to a gene. DNA for the CDR3: TGTGCCAGCAGCGAGGGACTAGCGGGGACGTACGAGCAGTACTTC. It translates to CASSEGLAGTYEQYF.

This clonotype was recorded a few times. V and J are TRBV10-3 and TRBJ2-3, with a weak D call TRBD1 (5 bases). There are 16 residues in the CDR3. V was shortened by 0 bases and J by 2 bases, with 12 bases between the two germline ends. The V gene's germline CDR1 is ENHRY and CDR2 SYGVKD. In DNA form, the CDR3 reads TGTGCCATCAGTGAGTCGGCTGGGGCCCTCACAGATACGCAGTATTTT. This gives the protein CAISESAGALTDTQYF.

The chain is built from TRBV29-1 and TRBJ2-1; D is perhaps TRBD1 (5 bases). Germline CDR1 is SQVTM and CDR2 is ANQGSEA. The CDR3 loop spans 11 amino acids. Trimming removed 4 bases at V and 9 bases at J, with 10 bases between. CDR3 in DNA: TGCAGCGTTGGGGGCTATACTGAGCAGTTCTTC. It is translated as CSVGGYTEQFF.

This clonotype was counted a few times. The J gene is TRBJ2-5, the V gene TRBV28; TRBD2 is a possible D gene (6 bases). CDR1 and CDR2 (germline): MDHEN, SYDVKM. CDR3 length: 13 amino acids. The ends were cut back, 5 bases at V and 2 bases at J, with 9 bases in the middle. In DNA, the CDR3 is TGTGCCAGCAGTGGGACTTCACAAGAGACCCAGTACTTC. Protein: CASSGTSQETQYF.

The chain has TRBV20-1 and TRBJ1-1; TRBD1 is a possible D gene (5 bases). Trimming took 4 bases from V and 1 from J, leaving 16 bases between them. Germline loops: CDR1 DFQATT, CDR2 SNEGSKA (reference sequence). CDR3 length: 15 amino acids. The CDR3, as DNA: TGCAGTGCTACCAAAAATGCAAGGGGGAACACTGAAGCTTTCTTT. Translating it yields CSATKNARGNTEAFF.

There are many counts of this clonotype. The V gene is TRBV12-3 or TRBV12-4, the J gene TRBJ1-1; D perhaps matches TRBD1 (5 bases). Trimming left V 6 bases short and J 2 bases short, with 10 bases between. The CDR3 extends over 13 amino acids. This CDR3 is CASRGRINTEAFF. In nucleotides, the CDR3 is TGTGCCAGCAGGGGACGGATTAACACTGAAGCTTTCTTT.

The gene calls are TRBV20-1 and TRBJ2-3, with D possibly TRBD1 on 5 matching bases. The V gene's germline CDR1 is DFQATT and CDR2 SNEGSKA (reference sequence). The CDR3 contains 14 residues. The V and J ends lost 6 bases and 4 bases respectively, with 17 bases between them. The CDR3 protein is CSANPLGPADTQYF. The CDR3 nucleotides are TGCAGTGCCAATCCCCTGGGGCCGGCAGATACGCAGTATTTT.

This chain uses TRBV5-1 with TRBJ2-5, with 10 bases matching TRBD2. Germline V gives CDR1 SGHRS, CDR2 YFSETQ. Unmatched junction bases numbered 3, after V lost 2 bases and J lost 2 bases. The CDR3 sequence is 15 residues long. The CDR3 spells CASSFGTSDQETQYF. CDR3 bases: TGCGCCAGCAGCTTCGGGACTAGCGATCAAGAGACCCAGTACTTC.

The chain is built from TRBV29-1 and TRBJ2-3; D remains ambiguous. Trimming pared 6 bases from V and 6 bases from J, leaving 16 bases between. Germline V gene data show CDR1 as SQVTM and CDR2 as ANQGSEA. The CDR3 has 13 amino acids. This CDR3 reads CSVEKWPSDTQYF. CDR3 DNA: TGCAGCGTCGAAAAATGGCCTTCCGATACGCAGTATTTT.

The chain recombines TRBV5-5 with TRBJ2-3; D ambiguous. Germline CDR1 reads SGHKS; CDR2 reads YYEKEE (reference sequence). The ends were cut back, 1 base at V and 1 base at J, with 10 bases in the middle. This CDR3 spans 15 amino acids. CDR3 amino acids: CASSLTKWGTDTQYF. The CDR3 region has the DNA TGTGCCAGCAGCTTGACGAAATGGGGCACAGATACGCAGTATTTT.

This clonotype was detected a few times. The chain links TRBV15 to TRBJ1-4; no reliable D call. The CDR3 totals 13 residues. From germline, CDR1 is LNHNV and CDR2 YYDKDF (reference sequence). V lost 0 bases and J 8 bases, leaving 7 bases between the germline ends. The CDR3 region has the DNA TGTGCCACCAGCAGAGATTATTTGGAAAAACTGTTTTTT. Translated, it gives CATSRDYLEKLFF.

This clonotype appeared a few times. The chain is built from TRBV5-1 and TRBJ1-1; 9 bases align to TRBD1. From germline, CDR1 is SGHRS and CDR2 YFSETQ. This CDR3 comprises 15 residues. Trimming took 3 bases from V and 6 from J; bases not matched to a gene: 9. This CDR3 reads CASSSSGTGWAEAFF. In DNA, the CDR3 is TGCGCCAGCAGCTCCTCCGGGACAGGGTGGGCTGAAGCTTTCTTT.

This sequence joins TRBV24-1 and TRBJ2-1; D gene ambiguous. The CDR3 has 13 residues. The germline V gene has CDR1 KGHDR and CDR2 SFDVKD. V gave up 4 bases and J gave up 5 bases, with 8 bases separating them. The CDR3 spells CATSETNHNEQFF. CDR3 coding DNA: TGTGCCACCAGTGAAACTAATCACAATGAGCAGTTCTTC.

The rearrangement joins TRBV7-9 to TRBJ1-3, with 7 positions matching TRBD1. J lost 4 bases, V lost 5 bases, and 8 bases had no gene match. CDR3 length: 15 residues. CDR1 is SEHNR and CDR2 is FQNEAQ in the germline V gene (reference sequence). The CDR3 protein is CASSLEGGAGNTIYF. The CDR3 coding sequence is TGTGCCAGCAGCCTCGAAGGGGGCGCAGGAAACACCATATATTTT.

The V call is TRBV7-2, the J call TRBJ2-2; TRBD1 agrees at 7 bases. This CDR3 comprises 14 residues. V trimming: 6 bases; J trimming: 7 bases; junction bases outside the gene matches: 8. Germline CDR1 and CDR2: SGHTA and FQGNSA. The CDR3, as DNA: TGTGCCAGCAGGCCTAACAGGGGCAGCGGGGAGCTGTTTTTT. Translating gives CASRPNRGSGELFF. Drawing the rest from reference TRBV7-2 and TRBJ2-2, the complete variable domain is GAGVSQSPSNKVTEKGKDVELRCDPISGHTALYWYRQSLGQGLEFLIYFQGNSAPDKSGLPSDRFSAERTGGSVSTLTIQRTQQEDSAVYLCASRPNRGSGELFFGEGSRLTVL.

This chain joins TRBV4-3 and TRBJ2-1; D remains unclear. The V gene's germline CDR1 is LGHNA and CDR2 YSLEER. This CDR3 is 13 amino acids long. Between the trimmed V and J ends, which lost 0 bases and 9 bases, there was a span of 9 bases. CDR3 region: CASSQDQWAEQFF. The CDR3 DNA reads TGCGCCAGCAGCCAAGATCAATGGGCTGAGCAGTTCTTC.

This chain joins TRBV24-1 and TRBJ2-1, with 13 bases aligning to TRBD2. The germline V gene has CDR1 KGHDR and CDR2 SFDVKD. V shed 5 bases, J shed 5 bases, and the junction held 2 bases outside the gene matches. The CDR3 sequence is 15 residues long. CDR3 in DNA: TGTGCCACCAGTGGGACTAGCGGGAGAAACAATGAGCAGTTCTTC. It is translated as CATSGTSGRNNEQFF.

The chain joins TRBV20-1 to TRBJ1-4, with D possibly matching TRBD1 (5 bases). V lost 2 bases and J 5 bases, leaving 15 bases between the germline ends. The CDR3 contains 15 residues. Per the germline V gene, CDR1 is DFQATT and CDR2 is SNEGSKA (reference sequence). CDR3 in amino acids: CSARRGAGPNEKLFF. CDR3 nucleotide sequence: TGCAGTGCTAGAAGAGGGGCAGGACCGAATGAAAAACTGTTTTTT.

The chain links TRBV2 to TRBJ2-7, with TRBD1 as a possible D gene (5 bases). The CDR3 is made up of 14 amino acids. Trimming shortened V by 6 bases and J by 3 bases, and 15 bases separated the two germline ends. Per germline, CDR1 SNHLY and CDR2 FYNNEI. In DNA, the CDR3 is TGTGCCAGCAGGGAACCAGGGTTTAACTACGAGCAGTACTTC. This translates into CASREPGFNYEQYF.

In its sample, this clonotype was seen a few times. The V call is TRBV19, the J call TRBJ2-3; D unresolved. Germline V lookup: CDR1 LNHDA, CDR2 SQIVND (reference sequence). The CDR3 loop spans 15 amino acids. With 6 bases removed from V and 4 bases from J, the gap between germline ends came to 17 bases. This CDR3 reads CASSNQRVAADTQYF. In DNA form, the CDR3 reads TGTGCCAGTAGCAATCAGAGAGTGGCGGCAGATACGCAGTATTTT.

This chain connects TRBV6-2 or TRBV6-3 to TRBJ1-5, with 8 bases lining up with TRBD1. Trimming removed 3 bases from V and 14 bases from J; junction bases left unmatched: 9. The CDR3 length is 13 residues. Germline V gene sequence: CDR1 MNHEY, CDR2 SVGEGT. CDR3 nucleotide sequence: TGTGCCAGCAGTTATTCTCGACAGGGGATTGAGCATTTT. It translates to CASSYSRQGIEHF.

The genes are TRBV6-2 or TRBV6-3 and TRBJ2-1; 12 bases match TRBD2. The CDR3 runs to 21 residues. Germline V gene lookup returns CDR1 MNHEY and CDR2 SVGEGT. V was pared by 0 bases and J by 0 bases, with 12 bases of the junction left unmatched. The CDR3 coding sequence is TGTGCCAGCAGTTACTCCCTCTTCCCGTCTAGCGGGAGGGGCTCCTACAATGAGCAGTTCTTC. It codes for CASSYSLFPSSGRGSYNEQFF.

The chain employs TRBV27 and TRBJ2-7; D possibly uses TRBD1 or TRBD2 (5 bases each). This CDR3 region has 16 residues. Deletions cut 6 bases from V and 2 bases from J, with 20 bases between. Looked up from germline, CDR1 is MNHEY and CDR2 is SMNVEV (reference sequence). The CDR3 sequence is CASSSGAAQKTYEQYF. The CDR3 DNA follows: TGTGCCAGCAGCTCCGGGGCAGCCCAAAAAACCTACGAGCAGTACTTC.

The chain employs TRBV4-3 and TRBJ2-1; 9 bases match TRBD2. Germline CDR1 is LGHNA and CDR2 is YSLEER. The CDR3 loop spans 14 amino acids. The V segment lost 0 bases and the J segment 10 bases; nucleotides outside the gene matches: 4. In DNA form, the CDR3 reads TGCGCCAGCAGCCAAGAACCGGCGGGAGGGGAGCAGTTCTTC. Residues: CASSQEPAGGEQFF.

The J gene is TRBJ2-3, the V gene TRBV7-9, with 8 bases aligning to TRBD1. J was trimmed by 8 bases and V by 5 bases; bases with no gene match: 9. The CDR3 runs to 14 residues. Germline V gene sequence: CDR1 SEHNR, CDR2 FQNEAQ (reference sequence). The CDR3 sequence: CASSPGQAWGTQYF. CDR3 DNA sequence: TGTGCCAGCAGCCCGGGACAGGCGTGGGGTACGCAGTATTTT.

This clonotype has ten or more counts. The J gene is TRBJ1-1, the V gene TRBV29-1; no firm D call. This CDR3 is built from 13 residues. Germline loops: CDR1 SQVTM, CDR2 ANQGSEA. V was cut by 7 bases and J by 1 base, with 13 bases left in between. The CDR3 DNA sequence: TGCAGCGCCGAAAGGGTTTGGAACACTGAAGCTTTCTTT. It codes for CSAERVWNTEAFF.